Reported below is one TCR beta chain. These data come from a study of technical replicates of blood from a few donors. Measured with immunoSEQ multiplex PCR; TCRdb has only the in-frame clones, and not every one. The sample lists 13,000 or so clones, 70% to 90% seen once, with over 9.5% in the top ten. This clonotype was sampled from a human donor in good health. What was sequenced was PBMCs.

The CDR3 DNA follows: TGTGCCAGCCCTGGGATGAGGGACAGTACCGGGGAGCTGTTTTTT. It yields the protein CASPGMRDSTGELFF. This chain connects TRBV21-1 to TRBJ2-2; no DNA check was done on the table's D call, TRBD1. TRBV21-1 is labeled a pseudogene. The CDR3 is 15 residues long.